These T cell receptor beta chains were read from a single sample in a study of T cells after yellow fever vaccination. TCRdb fed the 5' RACE reads into MiXCR, producing one record per CDR3 protein. The data hold 300,000 or so distinct CDR3 sequences, with 4% observed a single time. The source material was PBMCs, sampled 5 days after the yellow fever booster vaccination. Receptors were obtained from a man younger than 35 who received the YFV17D yellow fever vaccine. The CDR3 runs from the conserved cysteine through the conserved F or W. The D gene is left open where the match is weak. Size tells how often a clone was seen (once, few, many) or the class of an expanded clone, and some rows leave it out.

d_gene: TRBD2
j_gene: TRBJ2-2
abundance: few
v_gene: TRBV5-1
CDR3nt: TGCGCCAGCAGCTTGGTTAGCGGGGGGGCCGCAACTGCCGGGGAGCTGTTTTTT
CDR3aa: CASSLVSGGAATAGELFF

d_gene: .
j_gene: TRBJ2-1
abundance: .
v_gene: TRBV14
CDR3nt: TGTGCCAGCAGCCAGCTAGGGACGGGGGTCACTCGTGAGCAGTTCTTC
CDR3aa: CASSQLGTGVTREQFF

d_gene: .
j_gene: TRBJ2-3
abundance: .
v_gene: TRBV19
CDR3nt: TGTGCCAGTAGTTCGACGGACAGCACAGATACGCAGTATTTT
CDR3aa: CASSSTDSTDTQYF

d_gene: TRBD1
j_gene: TRBJ1-2
abundance: few
v_gene: TRBV7-9
CDR3nt: TGTGCCAGCAGCTTCCCGGGACAGAACTATGGCTACACCTTC
CDR3aa: CASSFPGQNYGYTF

d_gene: TRBD2
j_gene: TRBJ2-1
abundance: once
v_gene: TRBV6-4
CDR3nt: TGTGCCAGCAGTGACTCAAGCGGGGGCTCGGGTGAGCAGTTCTTC
CDR3aa: CASSDSSGGSGEQFF

d_gene: TRBD2
j_gene: TRBJ2-3
abundance: many
v_gene: TRBV5-1
CDR3nt: TGCGCCAGCAGCGGAACTAGCGGGGCCGCCAGCACAGATACGCAGTATTTT
CDR3aa: CASSGTSGAASTDTQYF

d_gene: .
j_gene: TRBJ2-3
abundance: many
v_gene: TRBV4-1
CDR3nt: TGCGCCAGCAGCCAAGCCGGAGGAGCGGTGAGCACAGATACGCAGTATTTT
CDR3aa: CASSQAGGAVSTDTQYF

d_gene: .
j_gene: TRBJ2-3
abundance: few
v_gene: TRBV3-1
CDR3nt: TGTGCCAGCAGTCAACAGGCTCGGGTCACAGATACGCAGTATTTT
CDR3aa: CASSQQARVTDTQYF

d_gene: TRBD1
j_gene: TRBJ1-1
abundance: .
v_gene: TRBV20-1
CDR3nt: TGCAGTGCCTCCTGGGGACAGATCACTGAAGCTTTCTTT
CDR3aa: CSASWGQITEAFF

d_gene: .
j_gene: TRBJ2-3
abundance: few
v_gene: TRBV28
CDR3nt: TGTGCCAGCAGTTTTATCTCGTGGGCTTCACAAGATACGCAGTATTTT
CDR3aa: CASSFISWASQDTQYF

d_gene: .
j_gene: TRBJ2-5
abundance: many
v_gene: TRBV7-8
CDR3nt: TGTGCCAGCAGCTTAAGCGGGCAAGAGACCCAGTACTTC
CDR3aa: CASSLSGQETQYF

d_gene: TRBD1
j_gene: TRBJ2-2
abundance: many
v_gene: TRBV2
CDR3nt: TGTGCCAGCAGTGGGGACAGGCCCGGGGAGCTGTTTTTT
CDR3aa: CASSGDRPGELFF

d_gene: .
j_gene: TRBJ2-6
abundance: few
v_gene: TRBV18
CDR3nt: TGTGCCAGCTCCACACGGGGCTCTGGGGCCAACGTCCTGACTTTC
CDR3aa: CASSTRGSGANVLTF

d_gene: .
j_gene: TRBJ2-3
abundance: .
v_gene: TRBV5-1
CDR3nt: TGCGCCAGCAGCTGGAATGGGGGCACAGATACGCAGTATTTT
CDR3aa: CASSWNGGTDTQYF

d_gene: .
j_gene: TRBJ2-5
abundance: many
v_gene: TRBV10-1
CDR3nt: TGCGCCAGCAGTGATGGAGGGGGAGAGACCCAGTACTTC
CDR3aa: CASSDGGGETQYF

d_gene: TRBD1
j_gene: TRBJ1-1
abundance: .
v_gene: TRBV29-1
CDR3nt: TGCAGCGTTGCGACAGGGGGATATGAAGCTTTCTTT
CDR3aa: CSVATGGYEAFF

d_gene: TRBD1
j_gene: TRBJ1-6
abundance: few
v_gene: TRBV27
CDR3nt: TGTGCCAGCAGTCTATCCGGGACAGTGGTGTCACCCCTCCACTTT
CDR3aa: CASSLSGTVVSPLHF

d_gene: .
j_gene: TRBJ2-1
abundance: many
v_gene: TRBV20-1
CDR3nt: TGCAGTGCTCTGGGGGCGGATGAGCAGTTCTTC
CDR3aa: CSALGADEQFF